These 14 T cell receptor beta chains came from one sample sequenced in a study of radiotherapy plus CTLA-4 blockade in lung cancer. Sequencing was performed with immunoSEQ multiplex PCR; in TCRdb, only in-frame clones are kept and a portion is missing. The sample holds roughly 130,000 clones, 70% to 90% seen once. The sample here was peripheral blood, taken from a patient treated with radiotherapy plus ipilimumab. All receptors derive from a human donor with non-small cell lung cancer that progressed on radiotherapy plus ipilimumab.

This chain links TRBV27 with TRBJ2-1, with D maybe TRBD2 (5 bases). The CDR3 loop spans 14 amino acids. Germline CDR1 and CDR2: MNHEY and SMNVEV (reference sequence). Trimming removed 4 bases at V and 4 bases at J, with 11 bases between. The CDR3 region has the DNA TGTGCCAGCAGTTCTGAGGGAGTTTACAATGAGCAGTTCTTC. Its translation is CASSSEGVYNEQFF.

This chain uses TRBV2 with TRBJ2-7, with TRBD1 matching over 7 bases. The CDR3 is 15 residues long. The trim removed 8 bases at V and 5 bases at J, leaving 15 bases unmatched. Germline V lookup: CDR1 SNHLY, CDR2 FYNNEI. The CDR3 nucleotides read TGTGCCAGCCGAAAAGACAGGGTCCTCGCCCACGAGCAGTACTTC. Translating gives CASRKDRVLAHEQYF.

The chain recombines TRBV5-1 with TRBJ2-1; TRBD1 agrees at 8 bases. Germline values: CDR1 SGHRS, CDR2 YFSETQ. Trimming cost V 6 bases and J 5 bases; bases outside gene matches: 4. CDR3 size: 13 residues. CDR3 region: CASKDRGNNEQFF. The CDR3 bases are TGCGCCAGCAAAGACAGGGGAAACAATGAGCAGTTCTTC. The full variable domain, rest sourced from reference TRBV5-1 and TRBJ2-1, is KAGVTQTPRYLIKTRGQQVTLSCSPISGHRSVSWYQQTPGQGLQFLFEYFSETQRNKGNFPGRFSGRQFSNSRSEMNVSTLELGDSALYLCASKDRGNNEQFFGPGTRLTVL.

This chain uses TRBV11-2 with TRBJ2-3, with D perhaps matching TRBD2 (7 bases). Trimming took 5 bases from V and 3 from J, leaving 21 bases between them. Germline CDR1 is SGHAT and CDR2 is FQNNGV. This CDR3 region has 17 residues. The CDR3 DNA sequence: TGTGCCAGCAGCCTGCGTAGGGGGGGAGGAGGGACAGATACGCAGTATTTT. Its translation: CASSLRRGGGGTDTQYF.

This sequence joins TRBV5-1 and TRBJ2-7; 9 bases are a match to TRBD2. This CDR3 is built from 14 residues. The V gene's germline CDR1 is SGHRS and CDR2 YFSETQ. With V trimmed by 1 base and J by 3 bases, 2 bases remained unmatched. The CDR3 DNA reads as TGCGCCAGCAGCTTGATAGCGGGAGACTACGAGCAGTACTTC. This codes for CASSLIAGDYEQYF.

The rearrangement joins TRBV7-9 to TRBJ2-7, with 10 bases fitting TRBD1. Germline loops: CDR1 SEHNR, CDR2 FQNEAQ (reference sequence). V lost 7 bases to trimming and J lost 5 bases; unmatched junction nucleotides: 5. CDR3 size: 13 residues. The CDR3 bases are TGTGCCAGCACCCGGGACAGGGGTGACGAGCAGTACTTC. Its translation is CASTRDRGDEQYF. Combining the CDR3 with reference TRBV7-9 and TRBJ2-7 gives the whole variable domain DTGVSQNPRHKITKRGQNVTFRCDPISEHNRLYWYRQTLGQGPEFLTYFQNEAQLEKSRLLSDRFSAERPKGSFSTLEIQRTEQGDSAMYLCASTRDRGDEQYFGPGTRLTVT.

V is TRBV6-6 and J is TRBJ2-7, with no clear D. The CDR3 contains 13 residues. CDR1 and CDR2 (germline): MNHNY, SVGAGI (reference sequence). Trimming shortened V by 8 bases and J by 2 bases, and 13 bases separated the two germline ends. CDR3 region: CASLSTTAYEQYF. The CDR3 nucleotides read TGTGCCAGCCTATCAACAACAGCCTACGAGCAGTACTTC.

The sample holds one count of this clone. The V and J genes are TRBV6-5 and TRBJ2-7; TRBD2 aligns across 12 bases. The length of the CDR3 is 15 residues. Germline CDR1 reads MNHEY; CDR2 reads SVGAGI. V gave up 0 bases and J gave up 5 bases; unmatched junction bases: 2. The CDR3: CASSYSTSGSHEQYF. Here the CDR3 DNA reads TGTGCCAGCAGTTACTCGACTAGCGGGAGTCACGAGCAGTACTTC.

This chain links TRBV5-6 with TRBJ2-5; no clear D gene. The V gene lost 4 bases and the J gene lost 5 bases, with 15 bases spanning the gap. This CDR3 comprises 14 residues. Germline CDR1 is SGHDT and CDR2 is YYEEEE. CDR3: CASSLGSFKETQYF. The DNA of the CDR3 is TGTGCCAGCAGCCTGGGGTCCTTTAAGGAGACCCAGTACTTC.

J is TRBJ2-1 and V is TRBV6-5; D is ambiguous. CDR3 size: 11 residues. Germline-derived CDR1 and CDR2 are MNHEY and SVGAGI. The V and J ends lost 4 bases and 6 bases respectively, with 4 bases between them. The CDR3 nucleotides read TGTGCCAGCAGTTTCGGCAATGAGCAGTTCTTC. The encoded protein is CASSFGNEQFF.

CDR3 nucleotides: TGTGCCAGCAGCTCCCTAGCGGGAGGCGCCTACGAGCAGTACTTC. Its translation: CASSSLAGGAYEQYF. This sequence joins TRBV7-6 and TRBJ2-7, with 11 positions matching TRBD2. Germline loops: CDR1 SGHVS, CDR2 FNYEAQ. The CDR3 extends over 15 amino acids. V lost 4 bases and J lost 2; bases outside the gene matches: 4.

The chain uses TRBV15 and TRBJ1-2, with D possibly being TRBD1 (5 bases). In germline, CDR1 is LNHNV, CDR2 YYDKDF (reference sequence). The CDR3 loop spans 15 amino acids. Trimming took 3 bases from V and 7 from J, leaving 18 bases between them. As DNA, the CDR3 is TGTGCCACCAGCAGTTTGGGGAGTGGGGCCTCTGGCTACACCTTC. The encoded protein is CATSSLGSGASGYTF.

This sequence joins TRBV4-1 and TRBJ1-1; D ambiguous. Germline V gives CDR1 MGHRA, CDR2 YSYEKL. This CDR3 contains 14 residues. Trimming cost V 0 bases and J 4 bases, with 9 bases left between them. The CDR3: CASSQDPIFTEAFF. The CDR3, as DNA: TGCGCCAGCAGCCAAGATCCGATTTTCACTGAAGCTTTCTTT.

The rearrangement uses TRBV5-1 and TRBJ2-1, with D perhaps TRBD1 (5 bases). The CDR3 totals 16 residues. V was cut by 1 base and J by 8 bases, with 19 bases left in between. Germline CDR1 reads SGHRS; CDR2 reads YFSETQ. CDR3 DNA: TGCGCCAGCAGCTTGTACGGCGCGCCAATAGGGGATGAGCAGTTCTTC. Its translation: CASSLYGAPIGDEQFF.